The 8 T cell receptor beta chains listed next were all sequenced from one sample in a study of identical twins. MiXCR, run by TCRdb on the 5' RACE reads, gives a single entry per CDR3 protein. The table shows 300,000 to 350,000 distinct CDR3 sequences, with roughly 12% occurring only once. Another study also made use of these data, one on yellow fever vaccine responses in identical twins.

Sequencing was done on a sample of CD8+ T cells sorted from blood. The receptor source for this set is a young woman in good health.

This clonotype was counted between two and nine times. The rearrangement joins TRBV4-1 to TRBJ2-7; no definite D call. Trimming removed 4 bases at V and 3 bases at J, with 13 bases between. The germline V gene has CDR1 MGHRA and CDR2 YSYEKL. CDR3 size: 14 residues. The CDR3 DNA sequence: TGCGCCAGCAGCCCCGGGCCCTCGATCTACGAGCAGTACGTC. Protein sequence: CASSPGPSIYEQYV.

This clonotype has more than one count but fewer than ten. V usage is TRBV13 and J usage is TRBJ1-2; a possible D gene is TRBD1 (6 bases). Per germline, CDR1 PRHDT and CDR2 FYEKMQ (reference sequence). The germline V and J ends were trimmed by 11 bases and 8 bases, with 18 bases remaining between them. The CDR3 is made up of 12 amino acids. CDR3 protein: CAASSGGHGYTF. DNA of the CDR3: TGTGCCGCCAGCTCCGGGGGGCACGGCTACACCTTC.

This clonotype was detected a few times. The chain employs TRBV9 and TRBJ2-3, with 7 bases that match TRBD1. The CDR3 runs 16 residues. The J segment lost 0 bases and the V segment lost 0 bases, leaving 4 bases of the junction unmatched. CDR1 and CDR2 from the germline V gene are SGDLS and YYNGEE. CDR3 DNA: TGTGCCAGCAGCGTAGGAACAGGGGAAAGCACAGATACGCAGTATTTT. Encoded protein: CASSVGTGESTDTQYF.

The table lists this clonotype with a few counts. J is TRBJ1-6 and V is TRBV6-2 or TRBV6-3; D perhaps matches TRBD1 (6 bases). Trimming stripped 6 bases from V and 2 bases from J, with 8 bases between. There are 14 residues in the CDR3. Germline V gives CDR1 MNHEY, CDR2 SVGEGT. Here the CDR3 reads CASSRDTYNSPLHF. The DNA for the CDR3 is TGTGCCAGCAGCCGGGACACCTATAATTCACCCCTCCACTTT.

In this sample, this clonotype turned up a few times. This sequence joins TRBV29-1 and TRBJ2-1, with TRBD2 as a possible D gene (6 bases). Trimming removed 6 bases from V and 0 bases from J, with 18 bases in between. Germline V gives CDR1 SQVTM, CDR2 ANQGSEA. The CDR3 sequence is 16 residues long. CDR3 bases: TGCAGCGTACGACTATACGACGGGAGCTCCTACAATGAGCAGTTCTTC. It translates to CSVRLYDGSSYNEQFF.

The chain recombines TRBV2 with TRBJ2-1, with 7 bases aligning to TRBD2. The CDR3 length is 16 residues. Trimming at V came to 1 base and at J to 2 bases, leaving 5 bases not matched to a gene. Germline V lookup: CDR1 SNHLY, CDR2 FYNNEI. The DNA for the CDR3 is TGTGCCAGCAGTGAAGTTCCTAGCGGAGCCTACAATGAGCAGTTCTTC. Its protein product is CASSEVPSGAYNEQFF.

The rearrangement joins TRBV7-6 to TRBJ2-1; weak D call: TRBD1 (6 bases). V shed 5 bases and J shed 6 bases, with 23 bases lying between them. The CDR3 loop spans 17 amino acids. The germline V gene encodes CDR1 SGHVS and CDR2 FNYEAQ. Here the CDR3 DNA reads TGTGCCAGCAGCACTCGAACCGGGACAACCCGGGGCAATGAGCAGTTCTTC. It yields the protein CASSTRTGTTRGNEQFF.

This clonotype was picked up a small number of times. V and J are TRBV6-5 and TRBJ2-7, with a possible D match to TRBD2 (5 bases). The V and J ends lost 0 bases and 1 base respectively, with 13 bases between them. The germline CDR1 and CDR2 sequences are MNHEY and SVGAGI. The CDR3 runs 16 residues. The chain's CDR3 is CASSYSAGGSSYEQYV. CDR3 coding DNA: TGTGCCAGCAGTTACTCCGCGGGTGGGTCGTCCTACGAGCAGTACGTC.